Given below is one T cell receptor (beta chain) in context. The antigen it recognizes is unknown. No much larger clonotype is one base removed from it; base qualities were not supplied. Participants in the prospective study were enrolled through a virtual design, were aged about 18 to 90 years, and lived in under 25 United States geographic areas. In the prospective study, cohorts were assigned on the basis of participant-reported clinical history obtained from a screening survey and a study questionnaire. In the prospective study, mobile phlebotomists collected whole blood, serum and a nasopharyngeal or oropharyngeal swab from each participant. Participants in the prospective study had the option to provide additional blood draws and questionnaires over an approximately 2-month period. Blood samples from the prospective study were shipped frozen or at room temperature prior to DNA extraction. This sample is drawn from a study of blood T cell repertoires in COVID-19 (dated by TCRdb to the early 2020s). About the investigation overall: Collaborator samples came from the United States, Italy and Spain and covered acute and convalescent phases of COVID-19. A freely available public database, intended as a resource for researchers studying the immune response to SARS-CoV-2, is where the repertoires were released. The material from the prospective study consisted of cDNA or gDNA derived from T cells, B-cell-depleted T cells, or PBMCs. Where available, HLA class I and class II types were obtained from metadata supplied by the sample provider rather than from assay-based typing. Samples came from the ongoing ImmuneRACE study (first 160 participants) plus 1,254 subjects from 6 global collaborators. Deeply sampled blood TCRbeta repertoires from subjects exposed to, actively infected with, or recovered from COVID-19 were included in the dataset. A de-identified subject ID, COVID-19 status, age in years and sex were almost always included in the sample metadata. General study outcomes and caveats: How much clinical and demographic metadata was included differed by source and by participant, and the metadata was provided uncurated.

Cut back by 2 bases and 10 bases, the V and J ends lie 6 bases apart. Reading from cysteine to phenylalanine, the CDR3 counts 11 amino acids. CDR3 DNA is the only sequence kept; it has 33 bases, read in frame from the first base. CDR1 and CDR2 were assigned from the germline V gene (reference sequence) as PRHDT and FYEKMQ. The immunoSEQ Assay, a bias-controlled multiplex PCR, was used to amplify TCRbeta CDR3 regions from genomic DNA. As for the original processing: The number of nucleated cells in each sample was estimated from the amplification of reference gene primers within the assay. To quantify the absolute abundance of each unique TCRbeta CDR3 rearrangement, sequence reads were collapsed and filtered. For each sample, productive Simpson clonality was calculated as the square root of Simpson's diversity index over productive rearrangements. Imported from immuneACCESS, the table was reduced by TCRdb to in-frame sequences with V and J called. These copies leave out some clones; in studies compared against another copy, an unresolved V gene accounts for under half, and the cause of the remainder is not known. Clone size and the V and J calls come from that table; the DNA yielded D and trimming. The sample table lists 300,000 or so clones, 80% to 90% of them with a count of one. Jointly, the top ten make up around 4.4% of the sample.

This chain is built from TRBV13 and TRBJ2-1; the D gene cannot be resolved reliably. The clonotype originates from a woman aged 40 to 50 with acute COVID-19. Input material: PBMCs or T cells enriched from blood (not recorded which). CDR3 region: CASSLTQEQFF. The sequenced DNA: TGTGCCAGCAGCTTAACACAAGAGCAGTTCTTC.